This is a list of T cell receptor beta chains from one sample in a study of CD8+CD57+ T cells in acquired aplastic anemia. TCRdb re-analysed the reads in MiXCR, keeping a single row per CDR3 protein. The sample carries about 130,000 distinct CDR3 sequences, over 45% recorded once. Sequencing was carried out using sorted CD4+, CD8+, or CD8+CD57+ T cells (not recorded which) from PBMCs. All receptors come from a human donor in good health, serving as a control. CDR3s include the opening cysteine and the closing phenylalanine or tryptophan. D genes are given only for firm matches. The size of a clone is reported for some rows only, either as once, few or many, or as a class for expanded clones.

d_call	v_call	clone_size	j_call	cdr3_aa	cdr3_nt
NA	TRBV20-1	NA	TRBJ2-7	CSARPRGNSYEQYF	TGCAGTGCCAGGCCCCGGGGGAACTCCTACGAGCAGTACTTC
NA	TRBV4-1	many	TRBJ2-5	CASSRGRGQETQYF	TGCGCCAGCAGCCGCGGACGAGGACAAGAGACCCAGTACTTC
NA	TRBV5-6	NA	TRBJ2-5	CASSLTGAQYF	TGTGCCAGCAGCTTAACCGGGGCCCAGTACTTC
NA	TRBV29-1	NA	TRBJ2-5	CSVIGRGHETQYF	TGCAGCGTTATCGGCAGGGGTCACGAGACCCAGTACTTC
NA	TRBV27	many	TRBJ1-2	CASSPLQDSPYGYTF	TGTGCCAGCAGTCCCCTCCAAGACAGCCCTTATGGCTACACCTTC
NA	TRBV2	NA	TRBJ1-1	CASTLSGNTEAFF	TGTGCCAGCACTCTCAGTGGGAACACTGAAGCTTTCTTT
NA	TRBV4-2	NA	TRBJ1-2	CASSPPTGTPVNYGYTF	TGTGCCAGCAGCCCTCCCACCGGGACACCTGTTAACTATGGCTACACCTTC
TRBD1	TRBV4-3	NA	TRBJ1-6	CASGTGVGNSPLHF	TGCGCCAGCGGGACAGGGGTGGGTAATTCACCCCTCCACTTT
NA	TRBV20-1	many	TRBJ1-1	CSARVEAGNTEAFF	TGCAGTGCTAGAGTGGAGGCCGGGAACACTGAAGCTTTCTTT
TRBD1	TRBV7-2	NA	TRBJ1-6	CASSLAPGGASIPLHF	TGTGCCAGCAGCTTAGCCCCAGGGGGCGCGTCTATACCCCTCCACTTT
NA	TRBV19	NA	TRBJ1-3	CASSTNSGNTIYF	TGTGCCAGTAGTACAAACTCTGGAAACACCATATATTTT
NA	TRBV29-1	NA	TRBJ1-2	CSVERAGIRNYGYTF	TGCAGCGTTGAAAGGGCAGGGATAAGAAACTATGGCTACACCTTC
NA	TRBV2	once	TRBJ2-1	CASSGTAGALEFF	TGTGCCAGCAGCGGGACAGCGGGGGCCTTGGAGTTCTTC
NA	TRBV19	few	TRBJ2-5	CASSLPGAGTPGETQYF	TGTGCCAGTAGTCTTCCCGGGGCTGGAACACCTGGAGAGACCCAGTACTTC
TRBD1	TRBV4-3	NA	TRBJ2-3	CASSHSGQSQDTQYF	TGCGCCAGCAGCCACTCGGGACAGTCACAAGATACGCAGTATTTT
NA	TRBV7-2	many	TRBJ2-2	CASSPPPLNTGELFF	TGTGCCAGCAGCCCCCCGCCGTTGAACACCGGGGAGCTGTTTTTT
TRBD1	TRBV6-2/TRBV6-3	many	TRBJ2-7	CASSRTGLRTYEQYF	TGTGCCAGCAGTCGGACAGGGTTGCGAACCTACGAGCAGTACTTC
NA	TRBV12-3/TRBV12-4	many	TRBJ2-3	CASSQDSRRTDTQYF	TGTGCCAGCAGCCAGGACTCGAGACGCACAGATACGCAGTATTTT
TRBD1	TRBV15	NA	TRBJ1-6	CATSRDFLAGGNSPLHF	TGTGCCACCAGCAGAGATTTTTTGGCAGGGGGGAATTCACCCCTCCACTTT
NA	TRBV11-2	NA	TRBJ1-4	CASSLVRGGFTNEELFF	TGTGCCAGCAGCTTAGTCCGAGGGGGATTCACTAATGAAGAACTGTTTTTT
TRBD2	TRBV7-8	many	TRBJ2-1	CASSSPSGGPIHEQFF	TGTGCCAGCAGCTCCCCTAGCGGGGGGCCCATCCATGAGCAGTTCTTC
NA	TRBV4-1	NA	TRBJ1-4	CASSQDDPRGANSNEKLFF	TGCGCCAGCAGCCAAGATGACCCTAGGGGGGCCAACTCTAATGAAAAACTGTTTTTT
TRBD1	TRBV15	NA	TRBJ1-1	CATSPRTGGAGRTEAFF	TGTGCCACCAGCCCTCGGACAGGGGGCGCGGGTCGTACTGAAGCTTTCTTT
NA	TRBV4-2	NA	TRBJ1-2	CASSQDLLNYGYTF	TGTGCCAGCAGCCAAGACTTGCTTAACTATGGCTACACCTTC
TRBD1	TRBV25-1	many	TRBJ2-7	CASSEAKGQGRSYEQYF	TGTGCCAGCAGTGAAGCCAAGGGACAGGGCCGAAGTTACGAGCAGTACTTC
TRBD1	TRBV19	NA	TRBJ1-2	CASSVGTGDNYGYTF	TGTGCCAGTAGTGTTGGGACAGGGGATAACTATGGCTACACCTTC